This TCR beta chain was found in a study of blood T cells in healthy people across ages. The germline CDR1 and CDR2 sequences are MNHEY and SVGAGI. V was pared by 2 bases and J by 0 bases, with 15 bases between. This CDR3 has 17 residues. A second roughly 6 to 11 cycle PCR used barcoded and J-beta primers. TCRdb analysed the 5' RACE reads with MiXCR anew, one entry per CDR3 protein. The sample includes some 1.4 million distinct CDR3 sequences, 42% seen only once; the top ten take 7% to 9%. The chain has TRBV6-5 and TRBJ2-3, with D uncertain. This TCR derives from a woman aged 18-29 years in good health. Sequencing input: blood. The CDR3 reads CASSYGPRKPSTDTQYF. CDR3 nucleotides: TGTGCCAGCAGTTACGGCCCGCGGAAGCCTAGCACAGATACGCAGTATTTT.